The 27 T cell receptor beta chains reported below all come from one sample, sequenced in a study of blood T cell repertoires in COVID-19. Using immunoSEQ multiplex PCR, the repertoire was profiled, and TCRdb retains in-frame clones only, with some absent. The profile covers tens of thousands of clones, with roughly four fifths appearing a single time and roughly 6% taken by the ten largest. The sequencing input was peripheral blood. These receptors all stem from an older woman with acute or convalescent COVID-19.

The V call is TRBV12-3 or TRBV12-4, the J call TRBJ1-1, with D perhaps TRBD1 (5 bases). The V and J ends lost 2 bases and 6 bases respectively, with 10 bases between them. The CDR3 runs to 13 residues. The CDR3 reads CASSLSGGPEAFF. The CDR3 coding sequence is TGTGCCAGCAGTTTAAGCGGGGGTCCTGAAGCTTTCTTT.

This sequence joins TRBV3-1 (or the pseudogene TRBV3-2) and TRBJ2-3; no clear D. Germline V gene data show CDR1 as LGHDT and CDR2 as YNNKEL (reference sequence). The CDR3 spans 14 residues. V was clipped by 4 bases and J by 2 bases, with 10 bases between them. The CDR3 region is CASSPSAATDTQYF. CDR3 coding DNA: TGTGCCAGCAGCCCGAGCGCTGCCACAGATACGCAGTATTTT.

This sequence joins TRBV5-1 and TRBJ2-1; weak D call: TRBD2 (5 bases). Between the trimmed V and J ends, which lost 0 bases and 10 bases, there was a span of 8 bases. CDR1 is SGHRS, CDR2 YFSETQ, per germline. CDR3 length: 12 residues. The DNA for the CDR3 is TGCGCCAGCAGCTTGGGGACGGGAGAGCAGTTCTTC. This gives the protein CASSLGTGEQFF.

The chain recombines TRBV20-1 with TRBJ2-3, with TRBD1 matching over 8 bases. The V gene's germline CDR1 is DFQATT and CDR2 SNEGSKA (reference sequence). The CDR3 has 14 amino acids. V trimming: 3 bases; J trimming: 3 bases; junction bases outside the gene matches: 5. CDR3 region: CSASHRGATDTQYF. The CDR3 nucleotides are TGCAGTGCTAGTCACAGGGGGGCGACAGATACGCAGTATTTT.

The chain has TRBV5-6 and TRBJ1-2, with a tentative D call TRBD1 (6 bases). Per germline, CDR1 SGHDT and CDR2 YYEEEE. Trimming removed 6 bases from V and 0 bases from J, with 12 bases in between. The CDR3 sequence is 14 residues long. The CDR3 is CASTPTGPNYGYTF. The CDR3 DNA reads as TGTGCCAGCACCCCAACAGGGCCTAACTATGGCTACACCTTC.

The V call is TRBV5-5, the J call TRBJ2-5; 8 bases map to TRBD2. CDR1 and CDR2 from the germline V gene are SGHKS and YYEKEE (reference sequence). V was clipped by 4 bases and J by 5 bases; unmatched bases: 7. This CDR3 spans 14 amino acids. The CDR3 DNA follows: TGTGCCAGCAGCCTGGGACTAGTTCTCGAGACCCAGTACTTC. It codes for CASSLGLVLETQYF.

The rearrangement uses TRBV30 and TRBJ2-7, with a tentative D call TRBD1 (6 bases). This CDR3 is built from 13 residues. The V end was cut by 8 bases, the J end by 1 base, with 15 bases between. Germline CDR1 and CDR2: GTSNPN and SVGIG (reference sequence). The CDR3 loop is CASSQGNSYEQYF. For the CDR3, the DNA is TGTGCCAGTAGTCAGGGGAATTCCTACGAGCAGTACTTC.

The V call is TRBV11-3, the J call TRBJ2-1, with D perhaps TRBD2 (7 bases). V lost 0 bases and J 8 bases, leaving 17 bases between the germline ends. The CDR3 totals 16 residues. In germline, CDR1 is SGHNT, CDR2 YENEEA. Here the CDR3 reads CASSLDGRGGEDEQFF. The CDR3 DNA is TGTGCCAGCAGCTTAGATGGTAGAGGGGGGGAGGATGAGCAGTTCTTC.

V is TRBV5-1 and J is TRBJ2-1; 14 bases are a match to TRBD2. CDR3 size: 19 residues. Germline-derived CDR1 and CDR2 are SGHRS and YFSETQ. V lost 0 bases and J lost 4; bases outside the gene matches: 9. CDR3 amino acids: CASSLARTGLAGEYNEQFF. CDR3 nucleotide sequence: TGCGCCAGCAGCTTGGCCCGTACGGGACTAGCGGGGGAGTACAATGAGCAGTTCTTC.

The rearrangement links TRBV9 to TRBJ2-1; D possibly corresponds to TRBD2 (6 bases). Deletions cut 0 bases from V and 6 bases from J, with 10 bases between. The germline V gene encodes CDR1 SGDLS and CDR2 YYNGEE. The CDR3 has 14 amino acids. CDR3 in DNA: TGTGCCAGCAGCGTAGCGGGGGTGGGCAATGAGCAGTTCTTC. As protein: CASSVAGVGNEQFF.

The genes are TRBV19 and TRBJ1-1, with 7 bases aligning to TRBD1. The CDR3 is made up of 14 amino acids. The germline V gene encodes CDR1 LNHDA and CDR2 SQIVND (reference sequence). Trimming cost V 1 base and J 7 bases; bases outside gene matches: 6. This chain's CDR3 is CASSIVTGDGEAFF. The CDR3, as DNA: TGTGCCAGTAGTATAGTAACAGGGGACGGTGAAGCTTTCTTT.

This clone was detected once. The CDR3 reads CASSLSTGRSGGNTIYF. The CDR3, as DNA: TGTGCCAGCAGCTTATCCACCGGGCGATCGGGAGGAAACACCATATATTTT. This rearrangement joins TRBV7-9 to TRBJ1-3; no definite D call. Trimming cost V 2 bases and J 4 bases, with 18 bases left between them. Per germline, CDR1 SEHNR and CDR2 FQNEAQ (reference sequence). CDR3 length: 17 amino acids.

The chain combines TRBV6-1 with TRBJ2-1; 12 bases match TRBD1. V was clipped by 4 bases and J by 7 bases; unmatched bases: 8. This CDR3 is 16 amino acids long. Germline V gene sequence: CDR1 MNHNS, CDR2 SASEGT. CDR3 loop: CASSGGTGGVRNEQFF. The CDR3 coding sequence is TGTGCCAGCAGTGGGGGGACAGGGGGCGTGAGGAATGAGCAGTTCTTC.

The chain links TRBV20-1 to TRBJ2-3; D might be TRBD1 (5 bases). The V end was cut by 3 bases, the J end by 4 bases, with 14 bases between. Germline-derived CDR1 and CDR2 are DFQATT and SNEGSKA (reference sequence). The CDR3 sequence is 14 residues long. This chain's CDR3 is CSASRGPNSDTQYF. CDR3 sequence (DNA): TGCAGTGCTAGTAGGGGCCCTAATTCAGATACGCAGTATTTT.

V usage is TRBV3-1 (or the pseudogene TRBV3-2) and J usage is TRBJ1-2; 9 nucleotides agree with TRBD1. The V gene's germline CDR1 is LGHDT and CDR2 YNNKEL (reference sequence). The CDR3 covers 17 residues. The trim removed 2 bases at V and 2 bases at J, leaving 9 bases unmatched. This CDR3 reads CASSQWAGDRGNYGYTF. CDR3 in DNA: TGTGCCAGCAGCCAATGGGCCGGAGACAGGGGGAACTATGGCTACACCTTC.

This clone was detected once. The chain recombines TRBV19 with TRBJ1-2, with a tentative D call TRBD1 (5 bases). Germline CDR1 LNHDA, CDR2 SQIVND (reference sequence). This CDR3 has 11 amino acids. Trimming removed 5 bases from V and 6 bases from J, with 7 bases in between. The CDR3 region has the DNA TGTGCCAGTAGTCTCAGGGATGGCTACACCTTC. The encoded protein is CASSLRDGYTF.

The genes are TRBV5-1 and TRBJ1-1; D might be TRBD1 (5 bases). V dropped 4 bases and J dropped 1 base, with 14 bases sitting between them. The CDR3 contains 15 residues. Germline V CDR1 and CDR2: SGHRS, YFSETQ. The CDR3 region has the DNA TGCGCCAGCAGCGGTCACCAGGGAGGGAACACTGAAGCTTTCTTT. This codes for CASSGHQGGNTEAFF.

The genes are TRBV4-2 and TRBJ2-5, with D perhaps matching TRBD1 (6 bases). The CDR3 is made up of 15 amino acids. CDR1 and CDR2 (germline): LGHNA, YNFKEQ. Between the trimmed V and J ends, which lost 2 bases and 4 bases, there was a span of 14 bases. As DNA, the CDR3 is TGTGCCAGCAGCCAAAAAACAGGGTGGGGAGAGACCCAGTACTTC. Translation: CASSQKTGWGETQYF.

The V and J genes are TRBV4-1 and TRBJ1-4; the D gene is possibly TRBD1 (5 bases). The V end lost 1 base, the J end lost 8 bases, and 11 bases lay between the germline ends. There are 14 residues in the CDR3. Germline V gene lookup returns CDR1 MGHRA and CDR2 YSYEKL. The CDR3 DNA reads TGCGCCAGCAGCCAAGCTAGGGGTGGCGAAAAACTGTTTTTT. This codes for CASSQARGGEKLFF.

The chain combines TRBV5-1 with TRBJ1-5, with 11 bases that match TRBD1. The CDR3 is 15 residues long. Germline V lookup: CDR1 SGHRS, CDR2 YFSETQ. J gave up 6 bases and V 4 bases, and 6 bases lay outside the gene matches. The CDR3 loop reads CASSPGTGGGQPQHF. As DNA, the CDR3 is TGCGCCAGCAGCCCGGGGACAGGGGGTGGTCAGCCCCAGCATTTT.

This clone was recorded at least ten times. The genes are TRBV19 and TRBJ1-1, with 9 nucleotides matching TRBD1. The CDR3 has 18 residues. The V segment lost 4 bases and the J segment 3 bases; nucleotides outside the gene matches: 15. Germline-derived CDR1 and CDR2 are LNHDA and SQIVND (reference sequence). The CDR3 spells CASSTDPGQGFRDTEAFF. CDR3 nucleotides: TGTGCCAGTAGTACAGATCCGGGACAGGGATTTCGGGACACTGAAGCTTTCTTT. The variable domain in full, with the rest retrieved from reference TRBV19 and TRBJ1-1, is DGGITQSPKYLFRKEGQNVTLSCEQNLNHDAMYWYRQDPGQGLRLIYYSQIVNDFQKGDIAEGYSVSREKKESFPLTVTSAQKNPTAFYLCASSTDPGQGFRDTEAFFGQGTRLTVV.

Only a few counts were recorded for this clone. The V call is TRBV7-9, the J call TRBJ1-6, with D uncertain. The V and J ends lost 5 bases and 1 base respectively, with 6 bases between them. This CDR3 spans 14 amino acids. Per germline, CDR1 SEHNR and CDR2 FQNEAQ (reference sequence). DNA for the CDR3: TGTGCCAGCAGCGAGGGTTCCTATAATTCACCCCTCCACTTT. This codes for CASSEGSYNSPLHF.

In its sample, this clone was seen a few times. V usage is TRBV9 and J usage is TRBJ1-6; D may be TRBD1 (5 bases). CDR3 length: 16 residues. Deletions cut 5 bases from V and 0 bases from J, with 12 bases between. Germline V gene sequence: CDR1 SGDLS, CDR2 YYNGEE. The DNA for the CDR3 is TGTGCCAGCAGGTTGACAGTGAGCTCCTATAATTCACCCCTCCACTTT. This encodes CASRLTVSSYNSPLHF. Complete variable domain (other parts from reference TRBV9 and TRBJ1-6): DSGVTQTPKHLITATGQRVTLRCSPRSGDLSVYWYQQSLDQGLQFLIQYYNGEERAKGNILERFSAQQFPDLHSELNLSSLELGDSALYFCASRLTVSSYNSPLHFGNGTRLTVT.

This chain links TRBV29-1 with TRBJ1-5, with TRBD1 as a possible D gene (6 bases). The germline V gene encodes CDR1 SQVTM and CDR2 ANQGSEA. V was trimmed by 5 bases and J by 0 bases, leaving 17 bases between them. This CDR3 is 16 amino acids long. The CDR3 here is CSVIFRTAYSNQPQHF. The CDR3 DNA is TGCAGCGTTATTTTCAGGACAGCTTATAGCAATCAGCCCCAGCATTTT.

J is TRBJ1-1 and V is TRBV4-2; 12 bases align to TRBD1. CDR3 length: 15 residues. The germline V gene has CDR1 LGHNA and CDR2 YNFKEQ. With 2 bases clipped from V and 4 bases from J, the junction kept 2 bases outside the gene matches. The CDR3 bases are TGTGCCAGCAGCCAATCGGGACAGGGGGCCACTGAAGCTTTCTTT. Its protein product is CASSQSGQGATEAFF.

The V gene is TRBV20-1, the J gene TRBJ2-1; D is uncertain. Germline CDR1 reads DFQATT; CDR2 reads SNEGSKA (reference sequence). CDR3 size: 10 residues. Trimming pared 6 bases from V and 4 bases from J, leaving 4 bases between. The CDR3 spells CSAQYNEQFF. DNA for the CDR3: TGCAGTGCACAATACAATGAGCAGTTCTTC.

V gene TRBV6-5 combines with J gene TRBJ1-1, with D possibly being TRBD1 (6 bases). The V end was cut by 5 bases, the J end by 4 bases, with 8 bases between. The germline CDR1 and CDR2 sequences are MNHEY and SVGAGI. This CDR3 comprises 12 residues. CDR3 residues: CASSPGVTEAFF. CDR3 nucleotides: TGTGCCAGCAGTCCAGGGGTCACTGAAGCTTTCTTT.